The next 13 T cell receptor beta chains were all read from a single sample in a study of human T cells and chemical hapten exposure. Documented time point: patch test 2, 6 weeks after DPC sensitization. Treatment indicated: therapeutic diphenylcyclopropenone sensitization with weekly scalp DPC. TCRdb re-called the RACE reads with MiXCR, one entry per CDR3 protein. Of 85,000 to 100,000 distinct CDR3 sequences listed, about 11% were seen once; the top ten hold more than 2%. The starting material was whole blood, obtained in connection with sensitization to the hapten diphenylcyclopropenone (DPC). These receptors came from a man aged 40-49 years with alopecia areata. Some clones in this sample may be carry-over from other donors' samples.

This clonotype showed up just a few times. V and J are TRBV10-2 and TRBJ2-3, with 7 positions matching TRBD2. V shed 8 bases and J 4 bases; nucleotides not matched to a gene: 21. Germline CDR1 reads WSHSY; CDR2 reads SAAADI. This CDR3 is built from 18 residues. CDR3 region: CASVPPEGAGSPPDTQYF. CDR3 DNA sequence: TGCGCCAGCGTCCCCCCGGAGGGAGCGGGATCTCCCCCAGATACGCAGTATTTT.

The rearrangement uses TRBV20-1 and TRBJ2-1; 14 positions agree with TRBD2. The germline V gene has CDR1 DFQATT and CDR2 SNEGSKA (reference sequence). This CDR3 region has 18 residues. V dropped 0 bases and J dropped 8; count of bases not matched to a gene: 12. The chain's CDR3 is CSARDFETSGRAVHEQFF. The CDR3 nucleotides read TGCAGTGCTAGAGATTTCGAGACTAGCGGGAGGGCCGTCCATGAGCAGTTCTTC.

J is TRBJ1-3 and V is TRBV12-3 or TRBV12-4, with 7 nucleotides matching TRBD1. The CDR3 runs to 16 residues. V lost 5 bases to trimming and J lost 0 bases; unmatched junction nucleotides: 7. CDR3 amino acids: CASSVGQSNSGNTIYF. Here the CDR3 DNA reads TGTGCCAGCAGTGTGGGACAGTCGAACTCTGGAAACACCATATATTTT.

V is TRBV4-3 and J is TRBJ2-4; a weak D match, TRBD1 (6 bases). The CDR3 sequence is 15 residues long. The V and J ends lost 1 base and 6 bases respectively, with 13 bases between them. Germline CDR1 reads LGHNA; CDR2 reads YSLEER. The CDR3: CASSQGTGLGNIQYF. DNA of the CDR3: TGCGCCAGCAGCCAAGGCACAGGGCTAGGAAACATTCAGTACTTC.

This clonotype came up many times. V is TRBV6-5 and J is TRBJ2-6; unclear D gene. With 5 bases removed from V and 6 bases from J, the gap between germline ends came to 11 bases. CDR3 length: 14 residues. CDR1 and CDR2 (germline): MNHEY, SVGAGI. For the CDR3, the DNA is TGTGCCAGCAGTGAGCAGCCTGCGGCCAACGTCCTGACTTTC. Translation: CASSEQPAANVLTF.

V usage is TRBV27 and J usage is TRBJ2-7; 12 bases match TRBD2. Germline V lookup: CDR1 MNHEY, CDR2 SMNVEV (reference sequence). Trimming cost V 3 bases and J 0 bases; bases outside gene matches: 6. The CDR3 has 17 amino acids. The CDR3 spells CASSFQGLAGYSYEQYF. CDR3 DNA sequence: TGTGCCAGCAGTTTCCAAGGACTAGCGGGATACTCCTACGAGCAGTACTTC.

The gene calls are TRBV19 and TRBJ2-5; D gene unclear. The V gene's germline CDR1 is LNHDA and CDR2 SQIVND (reference sequence). V was shortened by 3 bases and J by 2 bases, with 13 bases between the two germline ends. The CDR3 is 15 residues long. CDR3 sequence: CASSISRLGQETQYF. The CDR3 DNA is TGTGCCAGTAGTATCTCAAGACTCGGACAAGAGACCCAGTACTTC. Full variable domain (remainder filled in from reference TRBV19 and TRBJ2-5): DGGITQSPKYLFRKEGQNVTLSCEQNLNHDAMYWYRQDPGQGLRLIYYSQIVNDFQKGDIAEGYSVSREKKESFPLTVTSAQKNPTAFYLCASSISRLGQETQYFGPGTRLLVL.

This clonotype was counted ten times or more. The chain employs TRBV14 and TRBJ2-1, with D possibly TRBD2 on 5 matching bases. Germline V gene lookup returns CDR1 SGHDN and CDR2 FVKESK. The V end was cut by 6 bases, the J end by 3 bases, with 9 bases between. CDR3 length: 13 residues. As DNA, the CDR3 is TGTGCCAGCAGGAGGGAGAACTACAATGAGCAGTTCTTC. Translated: CASRRENYNEQFF.

This clonotype appeared a few times. The rearrangement joins TRBV7-2 to TRBJ1-6; no clear D. The CDR3 is made up of 12 amino acids. The V end was cut by 0 bases, the J end by 9 bases, with 3 bases between. Germline lookup yields CDR1 SGHTA and CDR2 FQGNSA. In DNA, the CDR3 is TGTGCCAGCAGCTTAGCACTTTCACCCCTCCACTTT. This sequence encodes CASSLALSPLHF.

V is TRBV20-1 and J is TRBJ2-1; 7 nucleotides agree with TRBD2. Unmatched junction bases numbered 14, after V lost 3 bases and J lost 6 bases. Germline CDR1 is DFQATT and CDR2 is SNEGSKA (reference sequence). The CDR3 sequence is 16 residues long. The CDR3 sequence is CSASPGEGWGGNEQFF. The CDR3 region has the DNA TGCAGTGCTAGTCCGGGGGAGGGCTGGGGTGGCAATGAGCAGTTCTTC.

Note on this clonotype: A much larger clone lies a single base off, so this may be a read error. The chain links TRBV6-5 to TRBJ1-4; TRBD1 is a possible D gene (5 bases). This CDR3 is 14 amino acids long. The germline gives CDR1 MNHEY, CDR2 SVGAGI. V gave up 4 bases and J gave up 8 bases, with 14 bases separating them. CDR3 in amino acids: CASSWTRGREKLFF. CDR3 nucleotides: TGTGCCAGCAGTTGGACAAGGGGCCGAGAAAAACTGTTTTTT.

This clonotype was picked up many times. The chain recombines TRBV25-1 with TRBJ1-5; D gene unclear. The V end lost 3 bases, the J end lost 5 bases, and 8 bases lay between the germline ends. Germline CDR1 and CDR2: MGHDK and SYGVNS. This CDR3 contains 13 residues. The CDR3 region has the DNA TGTGCCAGCAGTGATCTTCCGGATCAGCCCCAGCATTTT. Translating gives CASSDLPDQPQHF.

This clonotype was seen only a few times. The chain links TRBV27 to TRBJ2-6; D perhaps matches TRBD2 (6 bases). CDR1 and CDR2 (germline): MNHEY, SMNVEV (reference sequence). This CDR3 spans 17 amino acids. V lost 5 bases and J 0 bases, leaving 14 bases between the germline ends. The chain's CDR3 is CASSAKLARSGANVLTF. CDR3 bases: TGTGCCAGCAGTGCGAAACTAGCACGCTCTGGGGCCAACGTCCTGACTTTC.